This T cell receptor (beta chain) was documented in a study of T cell repertoires in cytomegalovirus infection. About the research overall: Public TCR beta signature analysis indicated the presence of both CMV infection and matching HLA type.

TCRdb re-called the reads through MiXCR, storing one row per CDR3 protein. The repertoire consists of some 180,000 distinct CDR3 sequences, with roughly 17% occurring once and the leading ten covering under 30%. The sequence came from a human donor in good health (CMV status not recorded). Some clones in this sample may be carry-over from other donors' samples. Sequencing was carried out using CD8+ T cells from PBMCs.

The CDR3 region is CSVGDSFSNEKLFF. The CDR3, as DNA: TGCAGCGTAGGGGACAGTTTTTCTAATGAAAAACTGTTTTTT. The J gene is TRBJ1-4, the V gene TRBV29-1; TRBD1 agrees at 7 bases. There are 14 residues in the CDR3. Trimming took 6 bases from V and 3 from J; bases not matched to a gene: 7. CDR1 is SQVTM, CDR2 ANQGSEA, per germline.